Sequencing of this T cell receptor (beta chain) was carried out in a study of T cell responses to AZD1222 COVID-19 vaccine. The study, taken as a whole, reports: Repertoire sampling happened only post peak T cell response.

With respect to this clone: Its antigen remains unknown.

Germline CDR1 SEHNR, CDR2 FQNEAQ (reference sequence). CDR3 length equals 17 residues. The V gene end was trimmed by 0 bases and the J gene end by 0 bases; junction bases not matched to a gene: 0. Method: immunoSEQ multiplex PCR; TCRdb's copy keeps in-frame clones and lacks some. In the table there are 95,000 to 130,000 clones, roughly 87% of which are singletons. The chain joins TRBV7-9 to TRBJ1-6; 9 positions agree with TRBD1. The sequence was obtained from an adult in good health. Sequencing was performed on peripheral blood, taken on day 0 of AZD1222 vaccination. The CDR3 spells CASSLADRGSYNSPLHF. CDR3 DNA: TGTGCCAGCAGCTTAGCGGACAGGGGCTCCTATAATTCACCCCTCCACTTT. The whole variable domain, remainder taken from reference TRBV7-9 and TRBJ1-6, is DTGVSQNPRHKITKRGQNVTFRCDPISEHNRLYWYRQTLGQGPEFLTYFQNEAQLEKSRLLSDRFSAERPKGSFSTLEIQRTEQGDSAMYLCASSLADRGSYNSPLHFGNGTRLTVT.